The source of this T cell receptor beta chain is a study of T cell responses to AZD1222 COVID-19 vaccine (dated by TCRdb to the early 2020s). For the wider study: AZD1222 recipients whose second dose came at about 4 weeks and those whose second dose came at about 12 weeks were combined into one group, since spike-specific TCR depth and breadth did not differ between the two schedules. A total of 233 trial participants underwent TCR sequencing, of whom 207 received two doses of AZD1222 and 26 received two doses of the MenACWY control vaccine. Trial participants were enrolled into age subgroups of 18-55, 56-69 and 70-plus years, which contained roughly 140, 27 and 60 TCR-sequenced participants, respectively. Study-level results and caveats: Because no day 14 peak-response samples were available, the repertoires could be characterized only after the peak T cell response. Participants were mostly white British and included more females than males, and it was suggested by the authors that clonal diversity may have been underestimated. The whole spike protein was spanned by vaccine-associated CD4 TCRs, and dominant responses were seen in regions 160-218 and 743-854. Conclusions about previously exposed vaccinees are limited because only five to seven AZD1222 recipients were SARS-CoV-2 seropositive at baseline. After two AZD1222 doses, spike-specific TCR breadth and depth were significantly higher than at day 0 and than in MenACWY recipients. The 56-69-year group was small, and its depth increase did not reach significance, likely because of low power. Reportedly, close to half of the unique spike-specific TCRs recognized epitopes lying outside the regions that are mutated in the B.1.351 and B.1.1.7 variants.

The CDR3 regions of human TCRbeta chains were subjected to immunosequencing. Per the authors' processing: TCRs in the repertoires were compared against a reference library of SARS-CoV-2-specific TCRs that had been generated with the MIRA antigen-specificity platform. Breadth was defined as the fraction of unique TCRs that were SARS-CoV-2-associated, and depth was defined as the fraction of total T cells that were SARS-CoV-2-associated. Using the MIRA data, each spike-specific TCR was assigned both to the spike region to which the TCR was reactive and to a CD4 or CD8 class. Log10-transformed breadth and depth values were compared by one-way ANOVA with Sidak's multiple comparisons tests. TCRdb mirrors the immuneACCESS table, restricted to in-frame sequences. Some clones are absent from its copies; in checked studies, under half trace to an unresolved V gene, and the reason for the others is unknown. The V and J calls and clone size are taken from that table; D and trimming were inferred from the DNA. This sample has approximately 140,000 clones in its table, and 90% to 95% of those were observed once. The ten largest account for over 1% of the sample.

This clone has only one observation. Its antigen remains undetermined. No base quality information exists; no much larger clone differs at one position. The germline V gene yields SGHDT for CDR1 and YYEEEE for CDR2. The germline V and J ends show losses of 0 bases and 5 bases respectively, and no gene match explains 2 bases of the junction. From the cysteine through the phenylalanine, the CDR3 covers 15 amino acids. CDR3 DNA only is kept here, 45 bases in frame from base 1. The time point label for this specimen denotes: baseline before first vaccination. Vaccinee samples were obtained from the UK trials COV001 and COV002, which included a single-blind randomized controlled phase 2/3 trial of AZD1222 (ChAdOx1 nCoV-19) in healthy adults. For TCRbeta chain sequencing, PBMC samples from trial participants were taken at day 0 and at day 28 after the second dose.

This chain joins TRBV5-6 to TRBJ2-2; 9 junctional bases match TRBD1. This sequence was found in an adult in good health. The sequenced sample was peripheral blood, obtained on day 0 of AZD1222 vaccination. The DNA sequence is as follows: TGTGCCAGCAGCTTGGACAGGGGGCTAACCGGGGAGCTGTTTTTT. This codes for CASSLDRGLTGELFF.